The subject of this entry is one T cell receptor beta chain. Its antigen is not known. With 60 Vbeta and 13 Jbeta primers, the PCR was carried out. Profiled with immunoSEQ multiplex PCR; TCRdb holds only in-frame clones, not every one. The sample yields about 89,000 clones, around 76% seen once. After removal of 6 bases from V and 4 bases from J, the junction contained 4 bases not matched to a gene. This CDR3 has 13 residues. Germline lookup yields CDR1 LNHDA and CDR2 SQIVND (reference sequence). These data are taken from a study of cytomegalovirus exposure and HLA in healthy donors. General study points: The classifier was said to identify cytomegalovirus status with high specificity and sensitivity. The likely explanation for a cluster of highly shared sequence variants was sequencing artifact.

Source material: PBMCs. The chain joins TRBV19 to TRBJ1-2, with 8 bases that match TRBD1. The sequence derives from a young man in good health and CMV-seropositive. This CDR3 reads CASRIDRGYGYTF. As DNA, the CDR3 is TGTGCCAGTAGAATTGACAGGGGCTATGGCTACACCTTC.